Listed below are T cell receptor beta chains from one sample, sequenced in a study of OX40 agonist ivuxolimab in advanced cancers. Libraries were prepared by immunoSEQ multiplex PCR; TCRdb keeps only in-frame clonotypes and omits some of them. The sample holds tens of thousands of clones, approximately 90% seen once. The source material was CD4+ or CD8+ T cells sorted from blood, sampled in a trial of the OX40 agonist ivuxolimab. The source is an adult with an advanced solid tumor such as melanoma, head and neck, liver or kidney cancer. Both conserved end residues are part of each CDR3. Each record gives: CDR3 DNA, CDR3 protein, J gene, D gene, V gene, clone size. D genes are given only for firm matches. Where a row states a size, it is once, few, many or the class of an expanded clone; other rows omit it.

cdr3_nt: TGTGCCAGCAGCTTAGTCACCTTAGACACTGAAGCTTTCTTT; cdr3_aa: CASSLVTLDTEAFF; j_call: TRBJ1-1; d_call: .; v_call: TRBV7-2; clone_size: .
cdr3_nt: TGTGCCAGCAGCCCCGGACAGTTTAACACTGAAGCTTTCTTT; cdr3_aa: CASSPGQFNTEAFF; j_call: TRBJ1-1; d_call: .; v_call: TRBV7-3; clone_size: .
cdr3_nt: TGTGCCAGCAGTTTAGAACAGGGTAACTATGGCTACACCTTC; cdr3_aa: CASSLEQGNYGYTF; j_call: TRBJ1-2; d_call: .; v_call: TRBV28; clone_size: .
cdr3_nt: TGTGCCATCAGTGTACAAACAGGGGGCGCCGACTATGGCTACACCTTC; cdr3_aa: CAISVQTGGADYGYTF; j_call: TRBJ1-2; d_call: TRBD1; v_call: TRBV10-3; clone_size: .
cdr3_nt: TGTGCCAGCAGCGTAGGGGGCAGTAGGGAGACCCAGTACTTC; cdr3_aa: CASSVGGSRETQYF; j_call: TRBJ2-5; d_call: .; v_call: TRBV9; clone_size: once
cdr3_nt: TGTGCCAGCACTATAGACAGGGCTGGTGAAAAACTGTTTTTT; cdr3_aa: CASTIDRAGEKLFF; j_call: TRBJ1-4; d_call: TRBD1; v_call: TRBV2; clone_size: .
cdr3_nt: TGTGCCAGCAGTCCCCCAAGTTCCTGGGGGACAGGGGATTTT; cdr3_aa: CASSPPSSWGTGDF; j_call: TRBJ1-5; d_call: TRBD1; v_call: TRBV28; clone_size: .
cdr3_nt: TGTGCCAGCAGCCCCCTGGCGGGGGGTGCAGATACGCAGTATTTT; cdr3_aa: CASSPLAGGADTQYF; j_call: TRBJ2-3; d_call: TRBD2; v_call: TRBV7-3; clone_size: .
cdr3_nt: TGCGCCAGCAGCTTGGCTCAGGGGGCACTCGGTGGCTACACCTTC; cdr3_aa: CASSLAQGALGGYTF; j_call: TRBJ1-2; d_call: TRBD1; v_call: TRBV5-1; clone_size: .
cdr3_nt: TGTGCCAGCAACTCGGGACAGGGTGCGTACGAGCAGTACTTC; cdr3_aa: CASNSGQGAYEQYF; j_call: TRBJ2-7; d_call: TRBD1; v_call: TRBV6-1; clone_size: .
cdr3_nt: TGTGCCAGCACCCCCCGAAGGGTCGGAGTGAACACTGAAGCTTTCTTT; cdr3_aa: CASTPRRVGVNTEAFF; j_call: TRBJ1-1; d_call: .; v_call: TRBV2; clone_size: few
cdr3_nt: TGCAGTTCTAGCGGAACAGATACGCAGTATTTT; cdr3_aa: CSSSGTDTQYF; j_call: TRBJ2-3; d_call: TRBD2; v_call: TRBV20-1; clone_size: .
cdr3_nt: TGTGCCTGGAGTGTACCCTCCCTCGAGCAGTACTTC; cdr3_aa: CAWSVPSLEQYF; j_call: TRBJ2-7; d_call: .; v_call: TRBV30; clone_size: .
cdr3_nt: TGTGCCAGCAGCTTGGCAGCGGAAGTGGAAGCTTTCTTT; cdr3_aa: CASSLAAEVEAFF; j_call: TRBJ1-1; d_call: .; v_call: TRBV7-9; clone_size: few
cdr3_nt: TGTGCCAGCAGCTTTTTCGGGGTCATGAACACTGAAGCTTTCTTT; cdr3_aa: CASSFFGVMNTEAFF; j_call: TRBJ1-1; d_call: .; v_call: TRBV5-5; clone_size: .
cdr3_nt: TGTGCCAGCAGCCAAGATCTTATCGGGGGTCAGCCCCAGCATTTT; cdr3_aa: CASSQDLIGGQPQHF; j_call: TRBJ1-5; d_call: .; v_call: TRBV4-2; clone_size: once
cdr3_nt: TGTGCCAGCAGTTACGACAACCAAGAGACCCAGTACTTC; cdr3_aa: CASSYDNQETQYF; j_call: TRBJ2-5; d_call: .; v_call: TRBV6-6; clone_size: once
cdr3_nt: TGTGCCAGCAGTTCGGGTTTAGCGGGAGTGGACAATGAGCAGTTCTTC; cdr3_aa: CASSSGLAGVDNEQFF; j_call: TRBJ2-1; d_call: TRBD2; v_call: TRBV27; clone_size: .
cdr3_nt: TGTGCCAGCAGCGGGACAGTAGCTGGGGCCAACGTCCTGACTTTC; cdr3_aa: CASSGTVAGANVLTF; j_call: TRBJ2-6; d_call: TRBD1; v_call: TRBV5-4; clone_size: .
cdr3_nt: TGTGCCAGCAGTGAAGAGGAGGGATATCAGCCCCAGCATTTT; cdr3_aa: CASSEEEGYQPQHF; j_call: TRBJ1-5; d_call: .; v_call: TRBV2; clone_size: .
cdr3_nt: TGTGCCAGCATGCAGGGGATGAACACTGAAGCTTTCTTT; cdr3_aa: CASMQGMNTEAFF; j_call: TRBJ1-1; d_call: .; v_call: TRBV25-1; clone_size: .
cdr3_nt: TGTGCCACCGAAACCTTCCATGAGCAGTTCTTC; cdr3_aa: CATETFHEQFF; j_call: TRBJ2-1; d_call: .; v_call: TRBV28; clone_size: .
cdr3_nt: TGCGCCAGCAGCTTGGGGGGAACCTATGGCTACACCTTC; cdr3_aa: CASSLGGTYGYTF; j_call: TRBJ1-2; d_call: .; v_call: TRBV5-1; clone_size: .
cdr3_nt: TGCGCCAGCAGCTCATCGGACGGACGTCAAGAGACCCAGTACTTC; cdr3_aa: CASSSSDGRQETQYF; j_call: TRBJ2-5; d_call: .; v_call: TRBV5-1; clone_size: .
cdr3_nt: TGTGCCAGCAGTCCAGACACAGGAGGGCGGCCCCAGCATTTT; cdr3_aa: CASSPDTGGRPQHF; j_call: TRBJ1-5; d_call: .; v_call: TRBV6-5; clone_size: .
cdr3_nt: TGTGCCAGCAAGGTCGGTCCCTACGAGCAGTACTTC; cdr3_aa: CASKVGPYEQYF; j_call: TRBJ2-7; d_call: .; v_call: TRBV2; clone_size: .
cdr3_nt: TGCGCCAGCAGCTTGCCTGCTCAGGCGGGAGCCTACGAGCAGTACTTC; cdr3_aa: CASSLPAQAGAYEQYF; j_call: TRBJ2-7; d_call: TRBD2; v_call: TRBV5-1; clone_size: .
cdr3_nt: TGTGCCAGCAGCTCGGGACACCCGACCGGGGAGCTGTTTTTT; cdr3_aa: CASSSGHPTGELFF; j_call: TRBJ2-2; d_call: .; v_call: TRBV7-3; clone_size: .
cdr3_nt: TGTGCCAGCAAGGATCGGTCTGGGGCCAACGTCCTGACTTTC; cdr3_aa: CASKDRSGANVLTF; j_call: TRBJ2-6; d_call: .; v_call: TRBV2; clone_size: .
cdr3_nt: TGTGCCAGCAGCTTCCCGGGACAGGGGTACATTCAGTACTTC; cdr3_aa: CASSFPGQGYIQYF; j_call: TRBJ2-4; d_call: TRBD1; v_call: TRBV5-6; clone_size: .
cdr3_nt: TGTGCCAGCTCACCCTCCAGACTAGCGGTTAGCACAGATACGCAGTATTTT; cdr3_aa: CASSPSRLAVSTDTQYF; j_call: TRBJ2-3; d_call: TRBD2; v_call: TRBV18; clone_size: once
cdr3_nt: TGCGCCAGCAGTCAAACAGGGGAGGTTGGCAATCAGCCCCAGCATTTT; cdr3_aa: CASSQTGEVGNQPQHF; j_call: TRBJ1-5; d_call: TRBD1; v_call: TRBV23-1; clone_size: .
cdr3_nt: TGTGCCAGCAGCTCCGGACAGGGGACCTATGGCTACACCTTC; cdr3_aa: CASSSGQGTYGYTF; j_call: TRBJ1-2; d_call: TRBD1; v_call: TRBV28; clone_size: few
cdr3_nt: TGTGCCACCAGCAGAGATGCGGGTAGGCAAGAGACCCAGTACTTC; cdr3_aa: CATSRDAGRQETQYF; j_call: TRBJ2-5; d_call: .; v_call: TRBV15; clone_size: .
cdr3_nt: TGCAGCGCCTGGACAGGGCGCGAGCAGTACTTC; cdr3_aa: CSAWTGREQYF; j_call: TRBJ2-7; d_call: TRBD1; v_call: TRBV29-1; clone_size: .